A selection of T cell receptor beta chains follows, all from one sample in a study of technical replicates of blood from a few donors. The table came from immunoSEQ multiplex PCR; TCRdb's copy has only in-frame clones and leaves some out. The table has over 80,000 clones, approximately 96% seen once. Specimen: T cells isolated from PBMCs. These receptors were taken from a human donor in good health. Both conserved end residues are part of each CDR3. A D gene is named only where the DNA matches it firmly. Clone size, where shown, is once, few, many, or a class for clones that have expanded.

J,size,V,D,DNA,CDR3
TRBJ2-5,.,TRBV5-5,TRBD2,TGTGCCAGCAGCCTAGCGGGGTACCAAGAGACCCAGTACTTC,CASSLAGYQETQYF
TRBJ2-3,.,TRBV4-2,TRBD2,TGTGCCAGCAGCCTTCTCGGACTAGCGGGAGGAATTTCAGATACGCAGTATTTT,CASSLLGLAGGISDTQYF
TRBJ2-1,.,TRBV7-3,TRBD2,TGTGCCAGCAGCCCGAGGACTAGCGGGAGGGAAAATGAGCAGTTCTTC,CASSPRTSGRENEQFF
TRBJ1-2,.,TRBV19,TRBD1,TGTGCCAGTAGAACCCCGGGACAGTCATCCTATGGCTACACCTTC,CASRTPGQSSYGYTF
TRBJ2-5,.,TRBV28,TRBD2,TGTGCCAGCAGCCCGGGGGGGCTAGCGGGAGGCCAAGAGACCCAGTACTTC,CASSPGGLAGGQETQYF
TRBJ2-1,.,TRBV30,.,TGTGCCTGGAGCGGAGTCGAGCAGTTCTTC,CAWSGVEQFF
TRBJ2-5,once,TRBV7-9,.,TGTGCCAGCAGCTTAGATTCGGAGACCCAGTACTTC,CASSLDSETQYF
TRBJ2-7,.,TRBV6-1,.,TGTGCCAGCAGCGCACAGGTTTCCTACGAGCAGTACTTC,CASSAQVSYEQYF
TRBJ1-2,once,TRBV7-2,.,TGTGCCAGCAGCCCCCCCGGACAGTCCTATGGCTACACCTTC,CASSPPGQSYGYTF
TRBJ2-1,.,TRBV19,.,TGTGCCAGTATGGCTGCCTTATACAATGAGCAGTTCTTC,CASMAALYNEQFF
TRBJ2-1,.,TRBV27,TRBD1,TGTGCCAGCAGTTCGATGACAGGGTTGGATGAGCAGTTCTTC,CASSSMTGLDEQFF
TRBJ2-6,.,TRBV4-3,.,TGCGCCAGCAGCCAAGATCCAATGGCAGGGACTGGGGCCAACGTCCTGACTTTC,CASSQDPMAGTGANVLTF
TRBJ1-1,.,TRBV18,.,TGTGCCAGCTCACCAGGCCCGACAGCCATGAACACTGAAGCTTTCTTT,CASSPGPTAMNTEAFF
TRBJ2-7,.,TRBV29-1,TRBD1,TGCAGCATTTCGACAGGGGACGGCGAGCAGTACTTC,CSISTGDGEQYF
TRBJ1-2,.,TRBV4-1,TRBD1,TGCGCCAGCAGCCAAGGTTCGGACAGGGGGCGAAGTGGCTACACCTTC,CASSQGSDRGRSGYTF
TRBJ1-5,.,TRBV18,TRBD1,TGTGCCAGCTCATTCGCCGGGACAGAAAATCAGCCCCAGCATTTT,CASSFAGTENQPQHF
TRBJ2-5,.,TRBV6-6,.,TGTGCCAGCAGTTACTCGAGGCTAGGCCAAGAGACCCAGTACTTC,CASSYSRLGQETQYF
TRBJ1-1,.,TRBV7-6,TRBD1,TGTGCCAGCAGCCCCGTTATAGGGACAGGGAATACTGAAGCTTTCTTT,CASSPVIGTGNTEAFF
TRBJ2-7,.,TRBV5-5,.,TGTGCCAGCAGCTTGGGCCCAGGGGGGTCTTCCATCTCCTACGAGCAGTACTTC,CASSLGPGGSSISYEQYF
TRBJ2-3,.,TRBV27,TRBD2,TGTGCCAGCAGCAGAATCGGACTAGCGGGAGGAAGGGGCACAGATACGCAGTATTTT,CASSRIGLAGGRGTDTQYF
TRBJ1-4,.,TRBV5-4,TRBD1,TGTGCCAGCAGTCCGGAGCCGGGACAGGATGAAAAACTGTTTTTT,CASSPEPGQDEKLFF
TRBJ2-5,.,TRBV19,TRBD2,TGTGCCAGTAGTATGACAGGGACTAGCGGATATTACTTC,CASSMTGTSGYYF